In its sample, the clone carrying this T cell receptor (beta chain) was seen a few times. Antigen specificity is unknown. This sample was taken from a study of HIV-infected children after antiretroviral therapy interruption. Study in general: EBV and CMV exposure was recorded in most children. Weeks 0, 48 and 150 were sampled under continuous treatment. General study points: After treatment interruption started, naive CD4+ CDR3 overlap across time points dropped.

The TCR library was built from RNA with a 3' RACE protocol and unique molecular identifiers. TCRdb used MiXCR to reprocess the 3' RACE reads, holding one entry per CDR3 protein. This sample carries more than 12,000 distinct CDR3 sequences, under 4% of them seen once, and the ten largest clones take 30% to 40%. The treatment here: PENTA 11 planned treatment interruption arm or continuous ART arm. The CDR3 is made up of 16 amino acids. Unmatched junction bases numbered 8, after V lost 0 bases and J lost 8 bases. The germline CDR1 and CDR2 sequences are LGHNA and YNFKEQ. The receptor was derived from a pool of human donors with HIV. The sample here was CD45RO+ CD8+ T cells from PBMCs, pooled from several time points, taken from a donor given antiretroviral therapy, either interrupted or continuous. The subset was: memory CD8+ CD45RO+ CD45RA- T cells. The chain is built from TRBV4-2 and TRBJ1-1; 11 bases line up with TRBD1. The DNA of the CDR3 is TGTGCCAGCAGCCAAGACTACGGGACAGGGGGGGGGGAAGCTTTCTTT. Its translation is CASSQDYGTGGGEAFF.